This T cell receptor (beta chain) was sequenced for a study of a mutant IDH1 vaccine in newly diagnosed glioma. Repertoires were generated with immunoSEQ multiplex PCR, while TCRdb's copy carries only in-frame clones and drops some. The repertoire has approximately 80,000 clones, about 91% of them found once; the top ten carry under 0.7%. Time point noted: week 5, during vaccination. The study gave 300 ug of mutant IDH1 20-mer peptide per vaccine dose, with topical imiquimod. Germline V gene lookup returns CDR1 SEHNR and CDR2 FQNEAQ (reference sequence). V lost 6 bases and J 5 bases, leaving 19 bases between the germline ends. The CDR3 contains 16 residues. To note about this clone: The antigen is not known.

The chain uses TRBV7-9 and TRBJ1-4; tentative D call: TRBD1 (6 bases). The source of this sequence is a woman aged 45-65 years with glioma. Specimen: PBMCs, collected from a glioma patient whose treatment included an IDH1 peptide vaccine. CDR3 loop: CASSPLRGAGNEKLFF. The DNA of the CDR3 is TGTGCCAGCAGTCCCCTCAGGGGCGCGGGGAATGAAAAACTGTTTTTT.